This T cell receptor beta chain derives from a study of metastatic and nonmetastatic thyroid tumors. For the study at large: Malignant and benign thyroid patients had repertoires compared in peripheral blood and tumor or nodule tissue. Broader study findings: In both blood and tumor samples, TCR beta diversity was reported significantly higher for malignant than benign nodules.

Every patient underwent thyroid surgery untreated. Germline V gene data show CDR1 as DFQATT and CDR2 as SNEGSKA (reference sequence). The CDR3 length is 13 residues. V gave up 1 base and J gave up 3 bases, with 10 bases separating them. Methods used by the authors: Building a distant-metastasis classifier for papillary thyroid cancer drew on CDR3 differences across clinicopathological groups. TCRdb re-clonotyped the PCR reads via MiXCR. Here the V and J calls rest on TCRdb's processing, not on the authors' analysis. Among almost 35,000 clones listed, about a sixth were seen once. This clone has ten or more counts. The antigen remains undetermined.

This chain connects TRBV20-1 to TRBJ2-7; TRBD2 is a possible D gene (5 bases). The receptor comes from a female donor with papillary thyroid cancer or a benign thyroid nodule (not recorded which). Some clones in this sample may be carry-over from other donors' samples. Sample: blood. As DNA, the CDR3 is TGCAGTGCTAGAGGCGCACGGGACTACGAGCAGTACTTC. This codes for CSARGARDYEQYF.